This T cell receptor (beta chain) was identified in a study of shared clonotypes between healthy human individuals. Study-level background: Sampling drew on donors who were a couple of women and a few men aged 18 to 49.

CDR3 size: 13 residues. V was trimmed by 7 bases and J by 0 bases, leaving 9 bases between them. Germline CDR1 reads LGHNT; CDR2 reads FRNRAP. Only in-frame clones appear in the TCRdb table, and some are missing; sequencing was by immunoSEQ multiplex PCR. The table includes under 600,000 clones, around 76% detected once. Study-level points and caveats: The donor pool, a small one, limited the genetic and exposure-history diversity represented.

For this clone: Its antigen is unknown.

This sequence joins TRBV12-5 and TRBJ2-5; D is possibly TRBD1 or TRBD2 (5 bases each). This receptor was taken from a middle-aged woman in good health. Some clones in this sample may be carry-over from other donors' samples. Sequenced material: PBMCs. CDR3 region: CASAWGYQETQYF. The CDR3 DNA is TGTGCTAGTGCATGGGGGTACCAAGAGACCCAGTACTTC.